The sequence of this T cell receptor beta chain was determined in a study of shared clonotypes between healthy human individuals. The sample holds a few counts of this clone. Its antigen is not identified. Researchers ran the assay at a deep level. Per sorted-subset replicate PCR, input was approximately 200 ng DNA, representing about 29,000 T cell genomes. The assay was immunoSEQ multiplex PCR, and TCRdb's table has in-frame clones only and misses some. Among millions of clones listed, about 95% were seen once. Cells designated naive CD8 were CD45RO-negative and were positively selected for CCR7, with terminally differentiated effector memory CD45RA+ cells excluded. Study observations and caveats: Sequencing depth was expected to influence donor clonotype sharing. Some naive CD4 clonotypes, roughly 5%, turned up in common across several donors.

The source is a man between 18 and 29 years old in good health. Sample: naive CD8+ T cells sorted from blood.

DNA of the CDR3: TGTGCCAGCAGCGGGGGACTAGCGAGCACAGATACGCAGTATTTT. Residues: CASSGGLASTDTQYF. The V and J genes are TRBV5-6 and TRBJ2-3; 10 bases align to TRBD2. Looked up from germline, CDR1 is SGHDT and CDR2 is YYEEEE. V lost 4 bases, J lost 0 bases, and 2 bases stayed unmatched. This CDR3 region has 15 residues.